This T cell receptor beta chain was recovered during a study of blood T cell repertoires in COVID-19. TCRdb's copy holds only in-frame clones and misses some; the assay was immunoSEQ multiplex PCR. This sample has 120,000 to 150,000 clones; approximately 80% occur once, and the top ten carry 7% to 10%. The CDR3 has 16 residues. Germline lookup yields CDR1 MNHNS and CDR2 SASEGT. The V end lost 3 bases, the J end lost 7 bases, and 18 bases lay between the germline ends. The TCR was taken from a human donor with acute or convalescent COVID-19. The donor label of this sample is uncertain. The sample taken for sequencing was peripheral blood. V usage is TRBV6-1 and J usage is TRBJ2-2, with a tentative D call TRBD1 (6 bases). CDR3 nucleotide sequence: TGTGCCAGCAGTGATCTACAGGGACCCGGGCACGGGGAGCTGTTTTTT. As protein: CASSDLQGPGHGELFF.